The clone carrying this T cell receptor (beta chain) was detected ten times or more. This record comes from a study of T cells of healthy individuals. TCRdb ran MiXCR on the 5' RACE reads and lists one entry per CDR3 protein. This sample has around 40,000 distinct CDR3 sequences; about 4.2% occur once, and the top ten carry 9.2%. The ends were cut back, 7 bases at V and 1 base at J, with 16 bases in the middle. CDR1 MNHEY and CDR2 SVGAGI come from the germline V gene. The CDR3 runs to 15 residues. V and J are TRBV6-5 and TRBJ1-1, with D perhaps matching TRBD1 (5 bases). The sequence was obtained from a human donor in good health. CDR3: CASTMSGDGNTEAFF. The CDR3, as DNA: TGTGCCAGCACCATGTCCGGGGACGGGAACACTGAAGCTTTCTTT.